The 10 T cell receptor beta chains below come from one sample, sequenced in a study of T-cell memory formation after mild COVID-19. One entry per CDR3 protein, called by TCRdb with MiXCR from the 5' RACE reads. Among about 190,000 distinct CDR3 sequences, 15% to 20% were seen once, and the ten largest hold 2.4%. The sample consisted of PBMCs or a T cell subset sorted from them (not recorded which). These receptors were taken from an adult woman who had mild COVID-19 (a few samples of this study predate the infection). Cell type and time point are not known.

CDR3 in amino acids: CASSLGTATTQQFF. CDR3 in DNA: TGTGCCAGCAGCTTGGGGACAGCCACAACCCAGCAGTTCTTC. V and J are TRBV7-6 and TRBJ2-1; 7 bases are a match to TRBD1. J lost 11 bases, V lost 3 bases, and 10 bases had no gene match. This CDR3 is 14 amino acids long. Germline CDR1 SGHVS, CDR2 FNYEAQ.

The chain employs TRBV12-3 or TRBV12-4 and TRBJ1-1; D call uncertain. The length of the CDR3 is 15 residues. The germline V and J ends were trimmed by 0 bases and 0 bases, with 8 bases remaining between them. The CDR3 DNA is TGTGCCAGCAGTTTAGCGCCCGTAGTGAACACTGAAGCTTTCTTT. Amino acid sequence: CASSLAPVVNTEAFF.

This clonotype was recorded a few times. This chain uses TRBV30 with TRBJ1-2; D may be TRBD1 (5 bases). V dropped 3 bases and J dropped 3 bases, with 8 bases sitting between them. Germline V gene lookup returns CDR1 GTSNPN and CDR2 SVGIG (reference sequence). The CDR3 has 12 residues. CDR3 nucleotides: TGTGCCTGGAGCCCCAGGGACTATGGCTACACCTTC. This codes for CAWSPRDYGYTF. Using reference TRBV30 and TRBJ1-2 for the parts outside the CDR3, the full variable domain is SQTIHQWPATLVQPVGSPLSLECTVEGTSNPNLYWYRQAAGRGLQLLFYSVGIGQISSEVPQNLSASRPQDRQFILSSKKLLLSDSGFYLCAWSPRDYGYTFGSGTRLTVV.

This clonotype was counted a few times. The genes are TRBV29-1 and TRBJ2-5; D is perhaps TRBD1 (6 bases). V was shortened by 5 bases and J by 2 bases, with 15 bases between the two germline ends. Per germline, CDR1 SQVTM and CDR2 ANQGSEA. This CDR3 comprises 14 residues. CDR3 residues: CSVQPGHQQETQYF. CDR3 DNA sequence: TGCAGCGTTCAACCGGGACACCAACAAGAGACCCAGTACTTC.

The chain recombines TRBV5-1 with TRBJ1-1; possible D gene TRBD1, 6 bases. Germline V lookup: CDR1 SGHRS, CDR2 YFSETQ. Trimming stripped 5 bases from V and 3 bases from J, with 17 bases between. CDR3 length equals 15 residues. The CDR3 nucleotides are TGCGCCAGCAGGAGGGGGGGCGCTTCGGACACTGAAGCTTTCTTT. It translates to CASRRGGASDTEAFF.

This chain uses TRBV20-1 with TRBJ2-5, with 13 bases identical to TRBD2. Germline V gene lookup returns CDR1 DFQATT and CDR2 SNEGSKA (reference sequence). This CDR3 has 15 amino acids. Trimming at V came to 5 bases and at J to 4 bases, leaving 7 bases not matched to a gene. The CDR3 DNA reads TGCAGTGCTCCCCGGACTAGCGGGAGTGGAGAGACCCAGTACTTC. This sequence encodes CSAPRTSGSGETQYF.

The chain employs TRBV12-3 or TRBV12-4 and TRBJ2-1; 10 bases are a match to TRBD2. V was pared by 7 bases and J by 2 bases, with 11 bases of the junction left unmatched. There are 17 residues in the CDR3. Written as DNA, the CDR3 is TGTGCCAGCACCCCTTCTAGCGGGAGCAACGCCTACAATGAGCAGTTCTTC. It translates to CASTPSSGSNAYNEQFF.

The chain carries TRBV7-3 and TRBJ2-3; 8 bases fit TRBD2. Germline V gene data show CDR1 as SGHTA and CDR2 as FQGTGA. With 5 bases clipped from V and 2 bases from J, the junction kept 6 bases outside the gene matches. The CDR3 covers 15 residues. CDR3 sequence: CASSRRGGATDTQYF. The DNA for the CDR3 is TGTGCCAGCAGCCGCCGGGGGGGGGCCACAGATACGCAGTATTTT.

Only a few counts were recorded for this clonotype. The genes are TRBV20-1 and TRBJ1-1, with D possibly being TRBD1 (6 bases). Germline CDR1 and CDR2: DFQATT and SNEGSKA (reference sequence). V was cut by 4 bases and J by 1 base, with 13 bases left in between. The CDR3 is 14 residues long. DNA for the CDR3: TGCAGTGCTACTGGACAGCCCAAGAACACTGAAGCTTTCTTT. Amino acids: CSATGQPKNTEAFF.

V and J are TRBV20-1 and TRBJ2-5; TRBD2 aligns across 9 bases. V gave up 1 base and J gave up 9 bases; unmatched junction bases: 9. Germline V gene lookup returns CDR1 DFQATT and CDR2 SNEGSKA (reference sequence). This CDR3 is 14 amino acids long. CDR3 amino acids: CSARGELAGHSQYF. The CDR3 DNA is TGCAGTGCTAGAGGGGAACTAGCGGGCCACTCCCAGTACTTC.